What follows are 8 T cell receptor beta chains derived from one specimen sequenced in a study of blood T cell repertoires in COVID-19. The data were produced by immunoSEQ multiplex PCR, yet TCRdb's version contains in-frame clones alone and is incomplete. The data hold 140,000 to 150,000 clones, with 70% to 90% observed a single time. The specimen sequenced was peripheral blood. These receptors originate from a woman in her thirties or forties with active or convalescent COVID-19.

This clone was seen only once. The chain uses TRBV7-2 and TRBJ2-7; TRBD2 is a possible D gene (5 bases). Germline values: CDR1 SGHTA, CDR2 FQGNSA. V was clipped by 4 bases and J by 9 bases, with 22 bases between them. The CDR3 contains 15 residues. The CDR3 region is CASSSDGIDYEGQYF. DNA of the CDR3: TGTGCCAGCAGCTCGGACGGTATTGACTACGAAGGGCAGTACTTC.

The chain uses TRBV28 and TRBJ2-5; no reliable D call. V was shortened by 4 bases and J by 7 bases, with 16 bases between the two germline ends. Germline V gene lookup returns CDR1 MDHEN and CDR2 SYDVKM. CDR3 length equals 14 residues. The CDR3 bases are TGTGCCAGCAGTTCTAGTCTTCTCTCCGGGACCCAGTACTTC. As protein: CASSSSLLSGTQYF.

V usage is TRBV19 and J usage is TRBJ2-1, with D perhaps matching TRBD2 (7 bases). The CDR3 consists of 13 residues. V lost 1 base, J lost 9 bases, and 10 bases lay in between. Germline V gives CDR1 LNHDA, CDR2 SQIVND (reference sequence). The CDR3, as DNA: TGTGCCAGTAGTATAGGGGGGGGCACTGAGCAGTTCTTC. It codes for CASSIGGGTEQFF.

This rearrangement joins TRBV27 to TRBJ1-5, with D maybe TRBD1 (5 bases). There are 14 residues in the CDR3. The germline V and J ends were trimmed by 6 bases and 4 bases, with 13 bases remaining between them. Germline CDR1 is MNHEY and CDR2 is SMNVEV (reference sequence). The CDR3 sequence: CASSKRQLNQPQHF. The CDR3 DNA follows: TGTGCCAGCAGCAAAAGACAGCTTAATCAGCCCCAGCATTTT.

The V call is TRBV5-1, the J call TRBJ2-2; 9 bases are shared with TRBD1. V shed 3 bases, J shed 1 base, and the junction held 1 base outside the gene matches. The CDR3 length is 15 residues. Germline assignment: CDR1 SGHRS and CDR2 YFSETQ. Here the CDR3 reads CASSSGQGNTGELFF. DNA of the CDR3: TGCGCCAGCAGCTCGGGACAGGGGAACACCGGGGAGCTGTTTTTT.

Concerning this clone itself: The identical CDR3 is also encoded by other nucleotide sequences in the sample. The V gene is TRBV28, the J gene TRBJ1-5; D is undetermined. In germline, CDR1 is MDHEN, CDR2 SYDVKM. The CDR3 runs to 13 residues. V was pared by 3 bases and J by 0 bases, with 3 bases between. The CDR3: CASSLYSNQPQHF. In DNA form, the CDR3 reads TGTGCCAGCAGTTTGTATAGCAATCAGCCCCAGCATTTT.

The genes are TRBV6-6 and TRBJ2-6; D gene ambiguous. Germline V gene sequence: CDR1 MNHNY, CDR2 SVGAGI (reference sequence). The CDR3 covers 18 residues. V gave up 5 bases and J gave up 2 bases, with 19 bases separating them. The CDR3 coding sequence is TGTGCCAGCAGTCGCCTGGGCAGGCTCCTCGCTGGGGCCAACGTCCTGACTTTC. It is translated as CASSRLGRLLAGANVLTF.

The chain has TRBV18 and TRBJ1-2; TRBD1 aligns across 9 bases. Germline values: CDR1 KGHSH, CDR2 LQKENI. CDR3 length: 17 residues. The junction had 8 bases not matched to a gene; V was cut back by 0 bases and J by 3 bases. The CDR3 is CASSPPRAGQGDYGYTF. The CDR3 DNA reads TGTGCCAGCTCACCACCACGGGCGGGACAGGGTGACTATGGCTACACCTTC.